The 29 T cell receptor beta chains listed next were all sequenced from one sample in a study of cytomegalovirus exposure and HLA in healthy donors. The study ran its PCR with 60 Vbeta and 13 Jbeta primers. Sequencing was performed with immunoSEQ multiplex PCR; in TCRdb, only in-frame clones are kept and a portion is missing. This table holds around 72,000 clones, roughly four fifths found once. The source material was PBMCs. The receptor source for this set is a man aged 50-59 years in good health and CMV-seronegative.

The CDR3 region is CASSWDRVTEAFF. In nucleotides, the CDR3 is TGTGCCAGCAGCTGGGACAGGGTAACTGAAGCTTTCTTT. The rearrangement joins TRBV5-5 to TRBJ1-1; 9 bases line up with TRBD1. J lost 5 bases, V lost 3 bases, and 2 bases had no gene match. The length of the CDR3 is 13 residues. Germline V gene sequence: CDR1 SGHKS, CDR2 YYEKEE (reference sequence).

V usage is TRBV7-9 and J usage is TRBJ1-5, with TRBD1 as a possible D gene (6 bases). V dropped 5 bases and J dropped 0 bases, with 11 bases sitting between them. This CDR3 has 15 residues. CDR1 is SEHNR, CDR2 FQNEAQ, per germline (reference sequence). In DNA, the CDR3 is TGTGCCAGCAGCGACGGACAGAATAGCAATCAGCCCCAGCATTTT. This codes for CASSDGQNSNQPQHF.

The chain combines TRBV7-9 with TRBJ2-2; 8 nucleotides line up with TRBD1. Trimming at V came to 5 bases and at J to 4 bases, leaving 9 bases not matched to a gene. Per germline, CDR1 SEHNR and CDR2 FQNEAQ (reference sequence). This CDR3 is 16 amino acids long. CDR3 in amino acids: CASSPSPGGSTGELFF. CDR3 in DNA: TGTGCCAGCAGCCCAAGCCCAGGGGGCAGCACCGGGGAGCTGTTTTTT.

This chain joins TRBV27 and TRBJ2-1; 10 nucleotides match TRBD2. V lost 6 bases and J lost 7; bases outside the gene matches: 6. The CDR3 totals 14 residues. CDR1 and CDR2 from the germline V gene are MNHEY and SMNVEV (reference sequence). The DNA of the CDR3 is TGTGCCAGCAGCCTAGCGGGGGTCTCGAATGAGCAGTTCTTC. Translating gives CASSLAGVSNEQFF.

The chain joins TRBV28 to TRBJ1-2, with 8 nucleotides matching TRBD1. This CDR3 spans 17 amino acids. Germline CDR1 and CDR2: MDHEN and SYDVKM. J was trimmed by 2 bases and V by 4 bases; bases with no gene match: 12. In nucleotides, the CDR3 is TGTGCCAGCAGTTCCCTATGGGAGACAGGGGCCAACTATGGCTACACCTTC. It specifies CASSSLWETGANYGYTF.

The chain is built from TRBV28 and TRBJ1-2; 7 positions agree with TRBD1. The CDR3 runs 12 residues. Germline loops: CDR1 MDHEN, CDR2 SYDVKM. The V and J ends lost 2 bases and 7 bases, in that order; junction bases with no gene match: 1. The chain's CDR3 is CASSLGTAGYTF. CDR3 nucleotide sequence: TGTGCCAGCAGTTTAGGGACAGCTGGCTACACCTTC.

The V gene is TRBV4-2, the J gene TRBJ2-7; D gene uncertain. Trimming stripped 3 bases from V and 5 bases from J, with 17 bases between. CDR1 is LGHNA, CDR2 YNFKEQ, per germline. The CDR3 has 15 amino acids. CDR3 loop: CASSQTQLPEDEQYF. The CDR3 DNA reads TGTGCCAGCAGCCAGACCCAACTCCCCGAGGACGAGCAGTACTTC.

CDR3 sequence reads: CASSAGTGAQEQYF. The CDR3 DNA is TGCGCCAGCAGCGCGGGGACAGGGGCTCAGGAGCAGTACTTC. V and J are TRBV5-1 and TRBJ2-7; 10 bases fit TRBD1. V lost 4 bases to trimming and J lost 7 bases; unmatched junction nucleotides: 8. This CDR3 has 14 residues. Germline V lookup: CDR1 SGHRS, CDR2 YFSETQ. The full variable domain, completed using reference TRBV5-1 and TRBJ2-7, is KAGVTQTPRYLIKTRGQQVTLSCSPISGHRSVSWYQQTPGQGLQFLFEYFSETQRNKGNFPGRFSGRQFSNSRSEMNVSTLELGDSALYLCASSAGTGAQEQYFGPGTRLTVT.

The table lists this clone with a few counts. CDR3 sequence: CASSSGQANTEAFF. CDR3 bases: TGTGCCAGCAGCTCCGGACAGGCTAACACTGAAGCTTTCTTT. The chain is built from TRBV7-8 and TRBJ1-1; 7 bases map to TRBD1. Germline lookup yields CDR1 SGHVS and CDR2 FQNEAQ. The CDR3 has 14 amino acids. The ends lost 4 bases at V and 2 bases at J; junction bases unmatched: 4.

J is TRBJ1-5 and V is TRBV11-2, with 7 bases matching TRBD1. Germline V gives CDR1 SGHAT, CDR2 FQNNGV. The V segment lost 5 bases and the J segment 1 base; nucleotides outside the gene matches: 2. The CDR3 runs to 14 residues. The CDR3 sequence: CASSHRGSNQPQHF. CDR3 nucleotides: TGTGCCAGCAGCCACAGGGGCAGCAATCAGCCCCAGCATTTT.

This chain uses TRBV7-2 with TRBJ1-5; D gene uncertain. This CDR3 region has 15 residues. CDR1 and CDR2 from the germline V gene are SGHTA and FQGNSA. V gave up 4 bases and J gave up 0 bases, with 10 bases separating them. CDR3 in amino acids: CASSSTVSSNQPQHF. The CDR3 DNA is TGTGCCAGCAGCTCAACCGTCAGTAGCAATCAGCCCCAGCATTTT.

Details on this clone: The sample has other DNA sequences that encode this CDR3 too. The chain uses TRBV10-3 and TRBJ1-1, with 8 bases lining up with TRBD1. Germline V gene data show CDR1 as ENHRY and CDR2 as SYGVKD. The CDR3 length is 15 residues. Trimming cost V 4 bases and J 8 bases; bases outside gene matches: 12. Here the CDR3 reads CAISGLDRGGTEAFF. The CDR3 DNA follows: TGTGCCATCAGTGGGCTTGACAGGGGTGGAACCGAAGCTTTCTTT.

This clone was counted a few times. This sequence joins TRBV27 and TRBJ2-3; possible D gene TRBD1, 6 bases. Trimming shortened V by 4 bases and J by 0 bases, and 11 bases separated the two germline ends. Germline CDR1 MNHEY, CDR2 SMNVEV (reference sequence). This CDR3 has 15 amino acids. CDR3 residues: CASSSWTASTDTQYF. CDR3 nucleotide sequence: TGTGCCAGCAGTTCCTGGACAGCTAGCACAGATACGCAGTATTTT.

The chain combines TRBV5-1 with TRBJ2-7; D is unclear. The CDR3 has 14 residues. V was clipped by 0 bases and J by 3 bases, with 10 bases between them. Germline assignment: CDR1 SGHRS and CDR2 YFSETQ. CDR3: CASSLGSENYEQYF. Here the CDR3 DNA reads TGCGCCAGCAGCTTGGGGTCGGAGAACTACGAGCAGTACTTC.

DNA for the CDR3: TGTGCCTGGAGTAGCGCGGACTACAATGAGCAGTTCTTC. The encoded protein is CAWSSADYNEQFF. The genes are TRBV30 and TRBJ2-1; no clear D gene. This CDR3 is built from 13 residues. The V and J ends lost 2 bases and 3 bases respectively, with 8 bases between them. Germline-derived CDR1 and CDR2 are GTSNPN and SVGIG (reference sequence).

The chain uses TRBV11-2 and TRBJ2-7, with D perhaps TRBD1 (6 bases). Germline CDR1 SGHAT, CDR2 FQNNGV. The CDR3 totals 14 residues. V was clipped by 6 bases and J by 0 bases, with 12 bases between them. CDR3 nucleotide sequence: TGTGCCAGCAGTCCCGACAGGCACTCCTACGAGCAGTACTTC. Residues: CASSPDRHSYEQYF.

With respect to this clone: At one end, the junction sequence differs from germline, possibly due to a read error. CDR3 sequence: CASREGGTNSGNTIYF. CDR3 DNA: TGTGCCAGCAGGGAAGGAGGGACTAACTCTGGAAACACCATATATTTT. The gene calls are TRBV2 and TRBJ1-3; a weak D match, TRBD1 (5 bases). Germline CDR1 and CDR2: SNHLY and FYNNEI. CDR3 length: 16 amino acids.

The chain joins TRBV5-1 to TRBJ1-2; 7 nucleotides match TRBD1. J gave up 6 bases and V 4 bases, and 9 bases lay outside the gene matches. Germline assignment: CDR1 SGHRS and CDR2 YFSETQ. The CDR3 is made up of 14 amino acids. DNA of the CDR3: TGCGCCAGCAGCATTGACAGGGCGGTTCATGGCTACACCTTC. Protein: CASSIDRAVHGYTF.

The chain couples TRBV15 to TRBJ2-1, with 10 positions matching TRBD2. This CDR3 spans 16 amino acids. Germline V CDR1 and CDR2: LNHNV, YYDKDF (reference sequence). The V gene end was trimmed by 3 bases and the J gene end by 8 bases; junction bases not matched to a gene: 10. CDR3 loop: CATSRERKLAGHEQFF. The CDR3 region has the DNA TGTGCCACCAGCAGGGAGCGTAAACTAGCGGGGCATGAGCAGTTCTTC.

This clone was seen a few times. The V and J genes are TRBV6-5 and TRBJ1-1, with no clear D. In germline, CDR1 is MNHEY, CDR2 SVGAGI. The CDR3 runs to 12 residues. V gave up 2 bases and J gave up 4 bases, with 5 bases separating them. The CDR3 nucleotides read TGTGCCAGCAGTTACGGCCGCACTGAAGCTTTCTTT. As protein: CASSYGRTEAFF.

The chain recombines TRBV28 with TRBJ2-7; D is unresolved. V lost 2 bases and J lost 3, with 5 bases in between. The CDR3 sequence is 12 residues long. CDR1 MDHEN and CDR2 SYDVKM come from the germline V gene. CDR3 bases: TGTGCCAGCAGTTTAAGACTCTACGAGCAGTACTTC. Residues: CASSLRLYEQYF.

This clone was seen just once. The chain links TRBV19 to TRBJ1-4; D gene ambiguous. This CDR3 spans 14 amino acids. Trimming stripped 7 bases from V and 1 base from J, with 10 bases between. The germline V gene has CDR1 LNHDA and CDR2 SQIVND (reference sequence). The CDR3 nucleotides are TGTGCCAGTATGGAGGGTGGAACTAATGAAAAACTGTTTTTT. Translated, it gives CASMEGGTNEKLFF.

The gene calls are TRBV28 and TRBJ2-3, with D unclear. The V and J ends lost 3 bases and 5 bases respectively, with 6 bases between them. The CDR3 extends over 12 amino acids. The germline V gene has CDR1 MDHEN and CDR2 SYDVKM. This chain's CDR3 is CASSLSKDTQYF. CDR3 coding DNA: TGTGCCAGCAGTTTGTCCAAAGATACGCAGTATTTT.

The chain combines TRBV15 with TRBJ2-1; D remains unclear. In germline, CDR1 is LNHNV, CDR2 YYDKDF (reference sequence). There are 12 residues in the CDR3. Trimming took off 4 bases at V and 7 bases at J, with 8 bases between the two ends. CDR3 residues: CATSTQWNEQFF. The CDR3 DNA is TGTGCCACCAGCACACAGTGGAATGAGCAGTTCTTC.

Here the CDR3 DNA reads TGTGCCAGCAGTAAAGGGGACAGGGCGGTTTATAGCAATCAGCCCCAGCATTTT. Protein: CASSKGDRAVYSNQPQHF. The V gene is TRBV6-1, the J gene TRBJ1-5, with TRBD1 matching 9 bases. The V segment lost 5 bases and the J segment 0 bases; nucleotides outside the gene matches: 11. The CDR3 runs to 18 residues. Germline loops: CDR1 MNHNS, CDR2 SASEGT.

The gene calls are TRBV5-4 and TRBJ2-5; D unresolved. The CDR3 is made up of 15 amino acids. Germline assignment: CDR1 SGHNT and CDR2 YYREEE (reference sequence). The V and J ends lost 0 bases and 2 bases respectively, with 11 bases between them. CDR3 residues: CASSLDGLIQETQYF. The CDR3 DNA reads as TGTGCCAGCAGCTTGGACGGGTTGATTCAAGAGACCCAGTACTTC.

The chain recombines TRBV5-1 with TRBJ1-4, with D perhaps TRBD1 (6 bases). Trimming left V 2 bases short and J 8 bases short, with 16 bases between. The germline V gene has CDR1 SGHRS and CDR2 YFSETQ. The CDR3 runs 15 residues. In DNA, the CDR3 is TGCGCCAGCAGCTTAACAGGGAGTCTCCGGGAAAAACTGTTTTTT. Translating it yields CASSLTGSLREKLFF.

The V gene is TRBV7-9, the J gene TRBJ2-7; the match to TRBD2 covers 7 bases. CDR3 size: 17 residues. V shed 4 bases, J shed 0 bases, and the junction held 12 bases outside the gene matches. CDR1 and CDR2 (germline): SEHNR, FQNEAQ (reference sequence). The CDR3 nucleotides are TGTGCCAGCAGCTCAAATAGGGCTACTAGCGACTCCTACGAGCAGTACTTC. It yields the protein CASSSNRATSDSYEQYF.

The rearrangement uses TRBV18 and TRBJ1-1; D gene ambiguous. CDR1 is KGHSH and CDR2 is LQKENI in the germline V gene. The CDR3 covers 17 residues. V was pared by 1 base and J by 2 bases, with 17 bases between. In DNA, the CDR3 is TGTGCCAGCTCACCACAAGGACTGAAGGGAACCAACACTGAAGCTTTCTTT. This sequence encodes CASSPQGLKGTNTEAFF.